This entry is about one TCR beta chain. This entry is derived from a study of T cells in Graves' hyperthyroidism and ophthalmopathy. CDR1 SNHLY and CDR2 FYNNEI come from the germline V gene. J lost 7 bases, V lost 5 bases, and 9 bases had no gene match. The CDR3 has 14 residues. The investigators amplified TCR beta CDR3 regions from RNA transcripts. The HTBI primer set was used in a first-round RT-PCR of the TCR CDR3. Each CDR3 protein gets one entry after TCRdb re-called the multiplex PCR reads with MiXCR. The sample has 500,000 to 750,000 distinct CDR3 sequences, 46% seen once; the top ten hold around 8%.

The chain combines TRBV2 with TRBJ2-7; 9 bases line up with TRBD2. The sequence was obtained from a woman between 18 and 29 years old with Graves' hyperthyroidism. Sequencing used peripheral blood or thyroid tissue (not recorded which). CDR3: CASSTDLAGLEQYF. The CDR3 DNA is TGTGCCAGCAGTACGGATCTAGCGGGACTTGAGCAGTACTTC.